This TCR beta chain was found in a study of blood T cell repertoires in COVID-19. The germline V gene encodes CDR1 MNHEY and CDR2 SVGAGI. V shed 8 bases and J 7 bases; nucleotides not matched to a gene: 8. The CDR3 consists of 14 residues. Profiled with immunoSEQ multiplex PCR; TCRdb holds only in-frame clones, not every one. This repertoire shows about 170,000 clones, 84% found once; its top ten account for about 8%. This rearrangement joins TRBV6-5 to TRBJ2-2; 9 positions agree with TRBD1. Sequenced: peripheral blood. The sequence was collected from a man between 35 and 55 years old who had recovered from COVID-19. The CDR3 is CASHGTGRGGELFF. Written as DNA, the CDR3 is TGTGCCAGCCACGGGACAGGGAGGGGCGGGGAGCTGTTTTTT.